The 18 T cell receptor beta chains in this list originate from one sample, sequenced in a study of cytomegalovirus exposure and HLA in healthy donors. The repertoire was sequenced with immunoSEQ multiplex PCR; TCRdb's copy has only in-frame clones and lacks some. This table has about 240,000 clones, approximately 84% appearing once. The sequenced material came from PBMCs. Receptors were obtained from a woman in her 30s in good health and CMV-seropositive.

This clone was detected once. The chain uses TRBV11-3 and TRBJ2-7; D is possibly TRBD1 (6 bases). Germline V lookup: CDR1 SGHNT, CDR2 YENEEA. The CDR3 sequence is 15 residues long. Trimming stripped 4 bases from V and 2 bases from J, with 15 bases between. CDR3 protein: CASSSRTEMTYEQYF. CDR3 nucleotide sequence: TGTGCCAGCAGCTCACGGACAGAGATGACCTACGAGCAGTACTTC.

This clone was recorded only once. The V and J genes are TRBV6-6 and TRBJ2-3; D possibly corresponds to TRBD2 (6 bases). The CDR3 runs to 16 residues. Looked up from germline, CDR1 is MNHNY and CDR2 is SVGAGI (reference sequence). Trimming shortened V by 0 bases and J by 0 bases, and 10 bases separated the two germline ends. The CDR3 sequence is CASSYSLEGSTDTQYF. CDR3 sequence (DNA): TGTGCCAGCAGTTACTCACTGGAGGGGAGCACAGATACGCAGTATTTT.

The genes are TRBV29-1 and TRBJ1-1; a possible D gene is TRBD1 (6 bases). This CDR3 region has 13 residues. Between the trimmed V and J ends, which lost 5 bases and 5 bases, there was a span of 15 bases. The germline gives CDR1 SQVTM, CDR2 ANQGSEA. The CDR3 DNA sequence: TGCAGCGTTCTGACAGGTCCTCGGACTGAAGCTTTCTTT. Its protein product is CSVLTGPRTEAFF.

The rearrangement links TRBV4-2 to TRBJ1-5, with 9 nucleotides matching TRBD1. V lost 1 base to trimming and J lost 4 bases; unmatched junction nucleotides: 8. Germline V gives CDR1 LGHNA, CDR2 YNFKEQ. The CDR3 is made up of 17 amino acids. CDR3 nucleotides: TGTGCCAGCAGCCAAGTGGTAGTTGGGACAGGGAATCAGCCCCAGCATTTT. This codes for CASSQVVVGTGNQPQHF.

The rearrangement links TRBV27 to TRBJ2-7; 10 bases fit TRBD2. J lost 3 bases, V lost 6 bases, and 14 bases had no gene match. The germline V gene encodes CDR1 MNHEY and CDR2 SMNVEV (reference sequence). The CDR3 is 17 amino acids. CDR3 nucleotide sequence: TGTGCCAGCAGGCCGGGACTAGCGCCAGAAACGGGCTACGAGCAGTACTTC. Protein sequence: CASRPGLAPETGYEQYF.

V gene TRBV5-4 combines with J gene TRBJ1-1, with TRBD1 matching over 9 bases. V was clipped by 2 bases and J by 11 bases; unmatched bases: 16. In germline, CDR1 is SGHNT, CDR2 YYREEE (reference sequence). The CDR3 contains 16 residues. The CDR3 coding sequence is TGTGCCAGCAGCTTCTGGACACAGGGGGCCTTGTTTGGGGCTTTCTTT. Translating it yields CASSFWTQGALFGAFF.

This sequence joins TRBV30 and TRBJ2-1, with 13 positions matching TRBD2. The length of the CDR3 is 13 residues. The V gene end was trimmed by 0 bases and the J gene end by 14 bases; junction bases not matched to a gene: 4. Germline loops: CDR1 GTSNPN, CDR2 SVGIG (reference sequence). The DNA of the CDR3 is TGTGCCTGGAGTGTGTCGACTAGCGGGAGGAAGTTCTTC. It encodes CAWSVSTSGRKFF.

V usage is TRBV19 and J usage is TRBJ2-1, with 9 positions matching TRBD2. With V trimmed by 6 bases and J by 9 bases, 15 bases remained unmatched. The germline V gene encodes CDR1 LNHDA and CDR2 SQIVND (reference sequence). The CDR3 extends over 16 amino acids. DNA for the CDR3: TGTGCCAGTAGGCCGCCCGGGACTAGCAATCTCGGTGAGCAGTTCTTC. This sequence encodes CASRPPGTSNLGEQFF.

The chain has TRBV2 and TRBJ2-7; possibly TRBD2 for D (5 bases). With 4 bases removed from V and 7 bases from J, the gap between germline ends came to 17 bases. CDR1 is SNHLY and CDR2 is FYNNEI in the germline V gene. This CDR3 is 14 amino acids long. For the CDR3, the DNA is TGTGCCAGCAGTGGAGATGGACTCTTAGGGGAGCAGTACTTC. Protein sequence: CASSGDGLLGEQYF.

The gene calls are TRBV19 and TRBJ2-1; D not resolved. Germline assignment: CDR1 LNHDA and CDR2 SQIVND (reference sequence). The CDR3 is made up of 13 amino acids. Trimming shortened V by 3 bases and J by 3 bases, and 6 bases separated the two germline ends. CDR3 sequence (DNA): TGTGCCAGTAGTATTTCAAACTACAATGAGCAGTTCTTC. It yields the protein CASSISNYNEQFF.

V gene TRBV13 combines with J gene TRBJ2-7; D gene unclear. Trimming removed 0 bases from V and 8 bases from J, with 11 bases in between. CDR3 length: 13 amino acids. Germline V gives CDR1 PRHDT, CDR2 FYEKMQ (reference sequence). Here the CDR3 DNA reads TGTGCCAGCAGCTTAGGGTGGCTTTACCAGCAGTACTTC. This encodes CASSLGWLYQQYF.

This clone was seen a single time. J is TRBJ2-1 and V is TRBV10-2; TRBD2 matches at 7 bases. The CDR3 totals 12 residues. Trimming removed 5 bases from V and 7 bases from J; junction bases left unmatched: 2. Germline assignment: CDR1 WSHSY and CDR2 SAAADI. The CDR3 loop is CASSTSENEQFF. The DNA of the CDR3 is TGCGCCAGCAGTACTAGCGAGAATGAGCAGTTCTTC.

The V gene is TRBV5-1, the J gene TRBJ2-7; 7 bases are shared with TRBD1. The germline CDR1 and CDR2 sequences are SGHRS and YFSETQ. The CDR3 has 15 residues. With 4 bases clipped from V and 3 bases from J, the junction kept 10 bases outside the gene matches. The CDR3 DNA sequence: TGCGCCAGCAGCGCCCAGGGGGACAGAGACTACGAGCAGTACTTC. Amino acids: CASSAQGDRDYEQYF.

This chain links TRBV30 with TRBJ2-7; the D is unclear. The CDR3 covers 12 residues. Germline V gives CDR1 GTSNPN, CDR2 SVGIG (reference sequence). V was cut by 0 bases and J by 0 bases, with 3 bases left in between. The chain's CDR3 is CAWSVISYEQYF. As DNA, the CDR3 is TGTGCCTGGAGTGTTATCTCCTACGAGCAGTACTTC.

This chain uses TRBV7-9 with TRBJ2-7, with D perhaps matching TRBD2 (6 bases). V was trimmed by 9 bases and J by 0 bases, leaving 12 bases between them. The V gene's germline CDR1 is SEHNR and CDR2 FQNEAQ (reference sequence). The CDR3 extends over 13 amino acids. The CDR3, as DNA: TGTGCCAGTACGGGGAGGAGCTCCTACGAGCAGTACTTC. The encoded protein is CASTGRSSYEQYF.

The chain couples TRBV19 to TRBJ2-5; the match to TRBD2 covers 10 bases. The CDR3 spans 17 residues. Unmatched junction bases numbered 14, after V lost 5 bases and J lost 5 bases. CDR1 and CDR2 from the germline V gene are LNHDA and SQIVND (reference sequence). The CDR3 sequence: CASSSGSWTSGRETQYF. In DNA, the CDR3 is TGTGCCAGTAGTTCGGGGAGTTGGACTAGCGGCCGGGAGACCCAGTACTTC.

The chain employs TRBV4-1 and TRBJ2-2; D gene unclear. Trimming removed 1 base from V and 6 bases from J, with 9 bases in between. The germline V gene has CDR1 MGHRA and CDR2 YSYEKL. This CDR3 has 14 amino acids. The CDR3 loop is CASSQGLNPGELFF. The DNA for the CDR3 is TGCGCCAGCAGCCAAGGTCTAAACCCCGGGGAGCTGTTTTTT.

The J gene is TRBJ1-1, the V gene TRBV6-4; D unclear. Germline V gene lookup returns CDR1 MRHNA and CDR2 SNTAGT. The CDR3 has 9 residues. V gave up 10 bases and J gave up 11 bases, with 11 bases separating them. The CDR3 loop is CATGVGAFF. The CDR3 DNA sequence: TGTGCCACCGGGGTTGGCGCTTTCTTT.